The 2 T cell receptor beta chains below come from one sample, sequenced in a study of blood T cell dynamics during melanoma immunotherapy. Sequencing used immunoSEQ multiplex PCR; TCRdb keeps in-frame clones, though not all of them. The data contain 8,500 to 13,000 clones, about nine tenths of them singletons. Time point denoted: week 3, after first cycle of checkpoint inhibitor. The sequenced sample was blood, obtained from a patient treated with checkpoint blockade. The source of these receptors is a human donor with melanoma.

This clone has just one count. CDR3 nucleotides: TGCGCCAGCAGCTTGGCGGGGAGGGGAGGCTATGGCTACACCTTC. Amino acids: CASSLAGRGGYGYTF. This chain joins TRBV5-1 and TRBJ1-2, with a tentative D call TRBD1 (5 bases). V lost 0 bases and J 4 bases, leaving 13 bases between the germline ends. The CDR3 contains 15 residues. Germline V gene lookup returns CDR1 SGHRS and CDR2 YFSETQ.

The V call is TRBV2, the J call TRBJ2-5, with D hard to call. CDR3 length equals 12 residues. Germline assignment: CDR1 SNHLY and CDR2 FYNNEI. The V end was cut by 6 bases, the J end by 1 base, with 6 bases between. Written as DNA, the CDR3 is TGTGCCAGCAGACAGTCCCAAGAGACCCAGTACTTC. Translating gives CASRQSQETQYF. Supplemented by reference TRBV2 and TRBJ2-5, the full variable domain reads EPEVTQTPSHQVTQMGQEVILRCVPISNHLYFYWYRQILGQKVEFLVSFYNNEISEKSEIFDDQFSVERPDGSNFTLKIRSTKLEDSAMYFCASRQSQETQYFGPGTRLLVL.